Sequencing of this T cell receptor (beta chain) was carried out in a study of T cell responses to AZD1222 COVID-19 vaccine. Clones were read by immunoSEQ multiplex PCR, and TCRdb kept only the in-frame ones, dropping some. Of approximately 150,000 clones in the sample, 94% were seen once. The CDR3 length is 18 residues. The V gene end was trimmed by 5 bases and the J gene end by 1 base; junction bases not matched to a gene: 7. Germline CDR1 is SGHAT and CDR2 is FQNNGV. A single count supports this clone. The sequencing here drew on peripheral blood, taken on day 0 of AZD1222 vaccination. The rearrangement joins TRBV11-2 to TRBJ2-6; 11 bases match TRBD2. The source of this sequence is an adult in good health. The DNA of the CDR3 is TGTGCCAGCAGCCAACGACTAGCGGGAAGTTCTGGGGCCAACGTCCTGACTTTC. This codes for CASSQRLAGSSGANVLTF.